This T cell receptor beta chain was sequenced in a study of blood T cells in healthy people across ages. Study-level points and caveats: In older individuals, TCR beta diversity per million T cells was lower, falling roughly linearly with age.

Turning to this clonotype: Its antigen is still unknown.

The authors ran a second PCR of about 6 to 12 cycles using a sample-barcoded 5' primer and a J-beta primer mix. TCRdb reprocessed the 5' RACE reads with MiXCR, giving one entry per CDR3 protein. The sample yields about 800,000 distinct CDR3 sequences, roughly 64% seen once. V lost 5 bases to trimming and J lost 3 bases, with 5 bases between them. In germline, CDR1 is SGHTA, CDR2 FQGNSA. The length of the CDR3 is 12 residues. No fewer than 6 micrograms of total RNA were isolated from every sample. This clonotype was obtained from a man younger than 45 in good health. V and J are TRBV7-2 and TRBJ1-5; the D is unclear. Source material: blood. The DNA for the CDR3 is TGTGCCAGCAGCGGCTACAATCAGCCCCAGCATTTT. It codes for CASSGYNQPQHF.